This note documents a single TCR beta chain sequence. Trimming took 3 bases from V and 5 from J; bases not matched to a gene: 9. Germline-derived CDR1 and CDR2 are ENHRY and SYGVKD. CDR3 length equals 16 residues. These data originate in a study of cytomegalovirus exposure and HLA in healthy donors. Amplification used 60 Vbeta primers and 13 Jbeta primers. Libraries were prepared by immunoSEQ multiplex PCR; TCRdb keeps only in-frame clonotypes and omits some of them. Of some 65,000 clones listed, 60% to 65% were seen once; the top ten hold around 2.8%. This TCR was sampled from a man aged 25 to 45 in good health and CMV-seronegative. The chain combines TRBV10-3 with TRBJ2-5, with 10 bases matching TRBD2. Sequenced sample: PBMCs. This chain's CDR3 is CAISEGGTSAGETQYF. CDR3 DNA sequence: TGTGCCATCAGTGAAGGGGGGACTAGCGCTGGGGAGACCCAGTACTTC.